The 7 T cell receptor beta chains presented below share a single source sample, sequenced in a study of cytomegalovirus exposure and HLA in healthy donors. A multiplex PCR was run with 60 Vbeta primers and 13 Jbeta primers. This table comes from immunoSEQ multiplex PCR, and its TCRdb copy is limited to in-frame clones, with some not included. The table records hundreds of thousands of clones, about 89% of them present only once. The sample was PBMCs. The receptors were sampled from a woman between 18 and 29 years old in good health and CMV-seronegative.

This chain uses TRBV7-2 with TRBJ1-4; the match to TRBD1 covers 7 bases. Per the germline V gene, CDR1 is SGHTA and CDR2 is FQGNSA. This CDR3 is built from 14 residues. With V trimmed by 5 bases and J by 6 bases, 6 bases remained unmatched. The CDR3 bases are TGTGCCAGCAGCCCGAGCAGGGGGGATGAAAAACTGTTTTTT. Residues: CASSPSRGDEKLFF.

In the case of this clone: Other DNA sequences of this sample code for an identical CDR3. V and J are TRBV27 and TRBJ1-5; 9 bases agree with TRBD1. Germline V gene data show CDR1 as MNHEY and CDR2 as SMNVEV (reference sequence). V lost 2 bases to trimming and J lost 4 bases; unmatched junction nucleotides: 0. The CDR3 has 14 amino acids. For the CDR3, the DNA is TGTGCCAGCAGTTTAGGGACAGGGAATCAGCCCCAGCATTTT. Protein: CASSLGTGNQPQHF.

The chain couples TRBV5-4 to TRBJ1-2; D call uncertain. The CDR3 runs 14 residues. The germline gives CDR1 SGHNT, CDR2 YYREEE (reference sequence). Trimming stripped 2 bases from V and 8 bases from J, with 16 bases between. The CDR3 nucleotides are TGTGCCAGCAGCTTCATGGCGGGGTCGAGGGGCTACACCTTC. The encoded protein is CASSFMAGSRGYTF.

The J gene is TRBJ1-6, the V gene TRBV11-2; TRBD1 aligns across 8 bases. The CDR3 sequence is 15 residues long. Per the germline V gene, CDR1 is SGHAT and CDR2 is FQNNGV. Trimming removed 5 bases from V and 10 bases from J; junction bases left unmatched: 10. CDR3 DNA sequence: TGTGCCAGCAGCCCGAGACAGGGGTTCAGATCACCCCTCCACTTT. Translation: CASSPRQGFRSPLHF.

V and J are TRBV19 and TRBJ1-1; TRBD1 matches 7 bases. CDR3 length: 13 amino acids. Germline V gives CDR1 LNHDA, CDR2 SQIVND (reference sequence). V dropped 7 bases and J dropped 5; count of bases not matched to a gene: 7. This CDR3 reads CASNNRGRTEAFF. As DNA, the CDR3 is TGTGCCAGTAACAACAGGGGTCGGACTGAAGCTTTCTTT. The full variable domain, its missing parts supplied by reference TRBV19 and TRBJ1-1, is DGGITQSPKYLFRKEGQNVTLSCEQNLNHDAMYWYRQDPGQGLRLIYYSQIVNDFQKGDIAEGYSVSREKKESFPLTVTSAQKNPTAFYLCASNNRGRTEAFFGQGTRLTVV.

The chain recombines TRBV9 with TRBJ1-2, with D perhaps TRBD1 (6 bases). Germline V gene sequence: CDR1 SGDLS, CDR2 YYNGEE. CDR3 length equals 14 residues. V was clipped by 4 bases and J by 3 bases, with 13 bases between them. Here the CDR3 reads CASSPVGGDYGYTF. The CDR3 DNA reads TGTGCCAGCAGCCCGGTAGGGGGAGACTATGGCTACACCTTC.

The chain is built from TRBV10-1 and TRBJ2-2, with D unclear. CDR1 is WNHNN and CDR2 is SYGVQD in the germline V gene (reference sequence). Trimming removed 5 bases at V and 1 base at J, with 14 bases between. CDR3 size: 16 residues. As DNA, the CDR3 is TGCGCCAGCAGTTCTAGTTTAACTGGGAACACCGGGGAGCTGTTTTTT. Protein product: CASSSSLTGNTGELFF.